What follows are 20 T cell receptor beta chains derived from one specimen sequenced in a study of cytomegalovirus exposure and HLA in healthy donors. PCR primers comprised 60 Vbeta and 13 Jbeta primers. Only in-frame clones appear in the TCRdb table, and some are missing; sequencing was by immunoSEQ multiplex PCR. The sample has under 200,000 clones; 70% to 85% are singletons. The sample comprised PBMCs. The receptor set was obtained from a woman aged 40 to 50 in good health and CMV-seronegative.

The chain uses TRBV7-2 and TRBJ2-3, with D tentatively TRBD1 (6 bases). The CDR3 runs 14 residues. Germline V CDR1 and CDR2: SGHTA, FQGNSA. V shed 5 bases and J shed 1 base, with 10 bases lying between them. CDR3 amino acids: CASSVQGGTDTQYF. CDR3 bases: TGTGCCAGCAGCGTACAGGGCGGCACAGATACGCAGTATTTT.

The V gene is TRBV28, the J gene TRBJ1-2; weak D call: TRBD1 (5 bases). The germline V and J ends were trimmed by 7 bases and 8 bases, with 11 bases remaining between them. The CDR3 covers 11 residues. Germline CDR1 reads MDHEN; CDR2 reads SYDVKM. This CDR3 reads CASTWRGGYTF. CDR3 in DNA: TGTGCCAGCACCTGGCGGGGGGGCTACACCTTC.

The J gene is TRBJ1-6, the V gene TRBV19; 10 nucleotides match TRBD1. Trimming cost V 7 bases and J 7 bases; bases outside gene matches: 7. Germline CDR1 is LNHDA and CDR2 is SQIVND (reference sequence). CDR3 length: 15 amino acids. CDR3 region: CASTPTTGGNSPLHF. DNA for the CDR3: TGTGCCAGTACCCCGACGACAGGGGGCAATTCACCCCTCCACTTT.

The gene calls are TRBV5-1 and TRBJ1-5; D not resolved. Germline loops: CDR1 SGHRS, CDR2 YFSETQ. The CDR3 consists of 13 residues. V dropped 0 bases and J dropped 5 bases, with 6 bases sitting between them. The CDR3 region is CASSLDQDQPQHF. CDR3 nucleotides: TGCGCCAGCAGCTTGGACCAGGATCAGCCCCAGCATTTT.

This chain connects TRBV11-2 to TRBJ2-2; weak D call: TRBD1 (5 bases). This CDR3 has 13 residues. Trimming left V 3 bases short and J 4 bases short, with 6 bases between. Germline CDR1 reads SGHAT; CDR2 reads FQNNGV. CDR3 DNA sequence: TGTGCCAGCAGCTTTCAGGGCACCGGGGAGCTGTTTTTT. As protein: CASSFQGTGELFF.

The gene calls are TRBV10-3 and TRBJ2-3; TRBD2 matches at 9 bases. The CDR3 extends over 14 amino acids. Per germline, CDR1 ENHRY and CDR2 SYGVKD. Trimming cost V 2 bases and J 6 bases; bases outside gene matches: 3. The CDR3 DNA sequence: TGTGCCATCAGTGAGCCTAGCGGGGTTGATACGCAGTATTTT. Translated: CAISEPSGVDTQYF.

CDR3 nucleotides: TGTGCCAGCAGACTAGCGGGAGGGCGGAGTGAGCAGTTCTTC. This codes for CASRLAGGRSEQFF. V and J are TRBV7-9 and TRBJ2-1; 13 bases fit TRBD2. V dropped 6 bases and J dropped 9; count of bases not matched to a gene: 5. CDR1 SEHNR and CDR2 FQNEAQ come from the germline V gene (reference sequence). The CDR3 runs to 14 residues.

This clone appeared a few times. This chain connects TRBV5-3 to TRBJ1-5; D is perhaps TRBD1 (6 bases). TRBV5-3 is known as an ORF, though its function is uncertain. The V and J ends lost 3 bases and 6 bases respectively, with 10 bases between them. There are 13 residues in the CDR3. The CDR3 sequence is CARSSGTPQPQHF. Written as DNA, the CDR3 is TGTGCCAGAAGCTCAGGGACACCTCAGCCCCAGCATTTT.

The chain couples TRBV6-5 to TRBJ2-5, with TRBD1 identical over 7 bases. There are 13 residues in the CDR3. J lost 2 bases, V lost 6 bases, and 3 bases had no gene match. The germline gives CDR1 MNHEY, CDR2 SVGAGI. The CDR3 is CASRPTGQETQYF. CDR3 nucleotides: TGTGCCAGCAGACCGACAGGGCAAGAGACCCAGTACTTC.

The V and J genes are TRBV10-2 and TRBJ2-7; D ambiguous. The CDR3 extends over 11 amino acids. Germline V CDR1 and CDR2: WSHSY, SAAADI. The ends were cut back, 8 bases at V and 3 bases at J, with 8 bases in the middle. Here the CDR3 DNA reads TGCGCCAGCCGTTTAGACTACGAGCAGTACTTC. It specifies CASRLDYEQYF.

The J gene is TRBJ1-5, the V gene TRBV18; D call uncertain. The CDR3 is 15 amino acids. V was cut by 3 bases and J by 0 bases, with 9 bases left in between. From germline, CDR1 is KGHSH and CDR2 LQKENI. The CDR3 sequence is CASSPGPISNQPQHF. CDR3 DNA: TGTGCCAGCTCACCTGGCCCAATTAGCAATCAGCCCCAGCATTTT.

The chain recombines TRBV6-5 with TRBJ1-4, with D perhaps matching TRBD1 (6 bases). The V gene lost 3 bases and the J gene lost 5 bases, with 10 bases spanning the gap. Germline V lookup: CDR1 MNHEY, CDR2 SVGAGI. The CDR3 length is 14 residues. The CDR3 spells CASSYQGMNEKLFF. The CDR3 bases are TGTGCCAGCAGTTATCAGGGGATGAATGAAAAACTGTTTTTT.

As to this clone: This specimen includes other DNA sequences encoding the same CDR3. The V and J genes are TRBV25-1 and TRBJ1-1; D is unclear. Germline CDR1 and CDR2: MGHDK and SYGVNS. This CDR3 is 12 amino acids long. V was shortened by 5 bases and J by 1 base, with 5 bases between the two germline ends. CDR3 protein: CASSRGNTEAFF. For the CDR3, the DNA is TGTGCCAGCAGTCGGGGGAACACTGAAGCTTTCTTT.

The chain combines TRBV5-4 with TRBJ1-1; D not certain. The CDR3 is made up of 12 amino acids. Looked up from germline, CDR1 is SGHNT and CDR2 is YYREEE (reference sequence). V was shortened by 4 bases and J by 3 bases, with 7 bases between the two germline ends. This chain's CDR3 is CASSRRDTEAFF. CDR3 sequence (DNA): TGTGCCAGCAGCCGGCGGGACACTGAAGCTTTCTTT.

This clone was observed a handful of times. V usage is TRBV27 and J usage is TRBJ1-5; D unclear. V was trimmed by 7 bases and J by 6 bases, leaving 13 bases between them. CDR3 length equals 13 residues. CDR1 and CDR2 (germline): MNHEY, SMNVEV (reference sequence). The CDR3 nucleotides are TGTGCCAGCACCATGAGGTCAAGTCAGCCCCAGCATTTT. Amino acids: CASTMRSSQPQHF.

The chain recombines TRBV27 with TRBJ1-2; 7 bases match TRBD1. Germline V gene sequence: CDR1 MNHEY, CDR2 SMNVEV (reference sequence). V was clipped by 4 bases and J by 8 bases; unmatched bases: 16. This CDR3 has 16 amino acids. CDR3: CASSWAFGQVTNGYTF. As DNA, the CDR3 is TGTGCCAGCAGTTGGGCCTTCGGACAGGTAACAAACGGCTACACCTTC.

This sequence joins TRBV9 and TRBJ2-7, with a possible D match to TRBD2 (6 bases). Germline V lookup: CDR1 SGDLS, CDR2 YYNGEE. This CDR3 has 15 amino acids. V gave up 0 bases and J gave up 0 bases, with 10 bases separating them. CDR3 amino acids: CASSVDGGNSYEQYF. CDR3 coding DNA: TGTGCCAGCAGCGTAGACGGCGGGAACTCCTACGAGCAGTACTTC. Full variable domain (rest looked up from reference TRBV9 and TRBJ2-7): DSGVTQTPKHLITATGQRVTLRCSPRSGDLSVYWYQQSLDQGLQFLIQYYNGEERAKGNILERFSAQQFPDLHSELNLSSLELGDSALYFCASSVDGGNSYEQYFGPGTRLTVT.

This chain connects TRBV5-5 to TRBJ2-3, with 9 positions matching TRBD1. The CDR3 is 14 amino acids. Germline CDR1 and CDR2: SGHKS and YYEKEE (reference sequence). Germline trimming cut 4 bases from V and 3 bases from J; bases unmatched to any gene: 3. In DNA, the CDR3 is TGTGCCAGCAGCGGCGGGACAGGGACAGATACGCAGTATTTT. It yields the protein CASSGGTGTDTQYF. Full variable domain (remainder filled in from reference TRBV5-5 and TRBJ2-3): DAGVTQSPTHLIKTRGQQVTLRCSPISGHKSVSWYQQVLGQGPQFIFQYYEKEERGRGNFPDRFSARQFPNYSSELNVNALLLGDSALYLCASSGGTGTDTQYFGPGTRLTVL.

The chain combines TRBV7-2 with TRBJ2-2; 7 nucleotides line up with TRBD1. V dropped 0 bases and J dropped 0; count of bases not matched to a gene: 7. The V gene's germline CDR1 is SGHTA and CDR2 FQGNSA. The CDR3 is 18 residues long. DNA for the CDR3: TGTGCCAGCAGCTTAGCGAGACAGGGATATGCGAACACCGGGGAGCTGTTTTTT. It translates to CASSLARQGYANTGELFF.

This clone was seen only a few times. This rearrangement joins TRBV5-1 to TRBJ1-1; 9 bases align to TRBD1. V shed 4 bases and J 0 bases; nucleotides not matched to a gene: 4. The CDR3 is 15 amino acids. Germline CDR1 reads SGHRS; CDR2 reads YFSETQ. In nucleotides, the CDR3 is TGCGCCAGCAGCCCCGGACAGGGGATGAACACTGAAGCTTTCTTT. It is translated as CASSPGQGMNTEAFF.